This T cell receptor beta chain was captured in a study of CD8 T cells in ankylosing spondylitis. Study-wide results and limits: For ankylosing spondylitis blood, a TCR beta motif of 8 or 9 highly homologous variants appeared characteristic. Reports say disease-linked clones showed up significantly more in matched ankylosing spondylitis synovial fluid. Certain motif variants had earlier been reported in reactive arthritis synovial fluid and blood.

This clonotype was seen ten or more times. The antigen is undetermined. MiXCR was run by TCRdb on the 5' RACE reads, yielding one entry per CDR3 protein. The sample includes about 540,000 distinct CDR3 sequences, approximately 11% of them seen just once. V lost 4 bases and J lost 8; bases outside the gene matches: 17. The CDR3 extends over 17 amino acids. Germline CDR1 reads ENHRY; CDR2 reads SYGVKD. The TCR sequence derives from a male donor with ankylosing spondylitis. The sample taken for sequencing was blood, either unsorted or a sorted T cell fraction (not recorded which). The chain is built from TRBV10-3 and TRBJ1-2, with 9 positions matching TRBD1. In DNA, the CDR3 is TGTGCCATCAGTGTGCGGACAGGGGAGGGGATTTTAGGAGGCTACACCTTC. Protein product: CAISVRTGEGILGGYTF.